This T cell receptor beta chain was recorded in a study of CD8 T cells in Susac syndrome. RNA, at roughly 0.45 to 1 ug, was reverse transcribed with random hexamers. TCRdb itself ran the immunoSEQ multiplex PCR reads through MiXCR, one entry per CDR3 protein. In the table there are about 200,000 distinct CDR3 sequences, over 85% of which are singletons. The germline CDR1 and CDR2 sequences are SEHNR and FQNEAQ (reference sequence). CDR3 length: 14 residues. Trimming cost V 5 bases and J 5 bases, with 15 bases left between them. The source of this sequence is a human donor in good health. This chain connects TRBV7-9 to TRBJ2-5; perhaps D is TRBD1 or TRBD2 (6 bases each). Sequencing input: CD4+ T cells from PBMCs. CDR3 in amino acids: CASSRQASGETQYF. CDR3 sequence (DNA): TGTGCCAGCAGCCGACAGGCCAGCGGGGAGACCCAGTACTTC.